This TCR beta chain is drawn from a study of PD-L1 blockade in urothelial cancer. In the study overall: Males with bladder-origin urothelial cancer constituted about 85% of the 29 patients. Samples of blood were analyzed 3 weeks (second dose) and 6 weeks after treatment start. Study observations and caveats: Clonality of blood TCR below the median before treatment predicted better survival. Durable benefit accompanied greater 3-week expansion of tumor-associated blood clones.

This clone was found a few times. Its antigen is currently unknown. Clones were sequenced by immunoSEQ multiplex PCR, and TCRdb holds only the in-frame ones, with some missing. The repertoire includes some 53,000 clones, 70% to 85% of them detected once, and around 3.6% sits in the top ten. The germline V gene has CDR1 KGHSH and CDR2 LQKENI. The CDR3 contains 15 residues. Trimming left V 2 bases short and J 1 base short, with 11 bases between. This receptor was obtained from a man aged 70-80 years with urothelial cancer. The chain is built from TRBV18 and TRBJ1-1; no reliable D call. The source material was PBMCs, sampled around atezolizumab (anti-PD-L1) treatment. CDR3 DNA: TGTGCCAGCTCACCAAGTCCGCGGCAGAACACTGAAGCTTTCTTT. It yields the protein CASSPSPRQNTEAFF.